This T cell receptor (beta chain) was recovered during a study of vaccination and CD4 T cells after COVID-19. Study-wide context: The authors exposed cells to overlapping spike peptides derived from SARS-CoV-2, HCoV-NL63, HCoV-OC43 and HCoV-229E.

CDR1 and CDR2 from the germline V gene are SGHTA and FQGNSA. Between the trimmed V and J ends, which lost 5 bases and 0 bases, there was a span of 14 bases. The CDR3 is made up of 15 amino acids. Treatment denoted: approximately 9-day PBMC culture with coronavirus spike peptide pools or control peptides (ViraFEST assay). Cultured CD4+ T cell DNA was sequenced using the Oncomine TCR Beta short-read assay. Each CDR3 protein gets one entry after TCRdb re-called the PCR reads with MiXCR. The table records under 20,000 distinct CDR3 sequences, 55% to 60% of them present only once. Details on this clonotype: The target antigen is unknown.

Study-wide results and limits: Spike mono-reactive clones accounted for 304 of the 307 vaccine-specific clones found in convalescent patients.

The chain is built from TRBV7-2 and TRBJ2-7; D is perhaps TRBD2 (5 bases). The material sequenced was CD4+ T cells from blood, cultured in vitro, taken after SARS-CoV-2 vaccination. This sequence was found in a human donor who had recovered from COVID-19. The CDR3 is CASSRERQSSYEQYF. The CDR3 nucleotides read TGTGCCAGCAGCCGAGAGCGGCAGAGCTCCTACGAGCAGTACTTC.